The 3 T cell receptor beta chains below all came from one sample that was sequenced in a study of HIV-infected patients and healthy controls. Reverse transcription used around 480 ng RNA and constant-region primers for alpha and beta. Separate chain-specific third strand synthesis with multiplexing indices produced the alpha and beta libraries. TCRdb fed the 5' RACE reads into MiXCR, producing one record per CDR3 protein. Of around 5,000 distinct CDR3 sequences detected, approximately 24% appear once; the ten largest clones hold around 25%. No cell fractionation was done, so the repertoire covers all unsorted peripheral blood T cells. The specimen comprised blood, sampled before antiretroviral therapy. Receptor source: an adult with HIV infection.

The V call is TRBV6-5, the J call TRBJ1-2; possible D gene TRBD1, 5 bases. The CDR3 loop spans 14 amino acids. The V end lost 0 bases, the J end lost 6 bases, and 11 bases lay between the germline ends. Germline CDR1 is MNHEY and CDR2 is SVGAGI. The CDR3 DNA sequence: TGTGCCAGCAGTTACTCGGCAGGGCAAAATGGCTACACCTTC. It translates to CASSYSAGQNGYTF.

The chain recombines TRBV6-2 or TRBV6-3 with TRBJ1-4, with no clear D. The CDR3 runs to 11 residues. V gave up 7 bases and J gave up 8 bases, with 8 bases separating them. Germline values: CDR1 MNHEY, CDR2 SVGEGT. This CDR3 is CASTLGEKLFF. The DNA of the CDR3 is TGTGCCAGCACCTTGGGGGAAAAACTGTTTTTT.

Remarks on this clonotype: This sequence may be a read error, since a much larger clone differs from it by one base. The chain employs TRBV20-1 and TRBJ2-1; D gene ambiguous. V lost 6 bases, J lost 0 bases, and 9 bases lay in between. This CDR3 comprises 13 residues. Germline V CDR1 and CDR2: DFQATT, SNEGSKA (reference sequence). The CDR3 region is CSARWSSYNEQFF. CDR3 coding DNA: TGCAGTGCAAGGTGGAGCTCCTACAATGAGCAGTTCTTC.